The source of this T cell receptor (beta chain) is a study of breast tumors, draining lymph nodes, adjacent tissues (dated by TCRdb to the mid-2010s). For context, the study as a whole: TCR beta repertoires were compared across tumor, adjacent nontumor tissue and axillary lymph nodes obtained from breast cancer patients. In human breast cancer, the study set out to assess how tumor, surrounding tissue and draining lymph node repertoires relate to one another and whether T cells might be exchanged between them.

The listed sequencing device is Illumina HiSeq 2000. Multiplex PCR amplification was used to build the TCR beta chain libraries. High-throughput sequencing was used to analyze the amplified TCR beta chain products. The raw public data were reprocessed by TCRdb itself: fastp quality trimming at Q25, MiXCR clonotype calling, in-frame beta chains only. Every CDR3 protein is listed once, alongside the most common genes and DNA of its rows. The sample has around 25,000 distinct CDR3 sequences on record, approximately 23% of them singletons. In total, the top ten clones hold about 13% of the sample. Study-wide findings and limitations: The conclusion that tumor T cells originate in lymph nodes was presented as consistent with a hypothesis rather than as directly demonstrated. The similarity between tumor and nontumor tissue repertoires was significantly greater in luminal-like breast cancer than in basal-like breast cancer. Tumors showed preferential V and J gene usage, and their T-cell repertoire diversity fell below that of lymph nodes yet above that of nontumor tissue. The data were judged consistent with most tumor T cells deriving from the lymph node and then expanding within tumor tissue.

This clonotype has at least ten counts. Its binding antigen is unknown. No base qualities exist here, and no much larger clone lies one base off it. The sequence came from a female donor with breast cancer. Some clones in this sample may be carry-over from other donors' samples. The sample taken for sequencing was breast tumor tissue.

The CDR3 protein: CASSIVFNQPQHF. The DNA reads as follows: TGTGCCAGTAGTATAGTGTTCAATCAGCCCCAGCATTTT. The sequence links TRBV19 to TRBJ1-5, with no reliable assignment of the D segment. The CDR3 starts with the cysteine, ends with the phenylalanine, and has 13 residues. Only the CDR3 DNA stays, 39 bases, in frame from base 1. V lost 1 base and J lost 3 bases; the stretch between them is 4 bases long. CDR1 and CDR2 were assigned from the germline V gene (reference sequence) as LNHDA and SQIVND.